Listed below are T cell receptor beta chains from one sample, sequenced in a study of T-cell reconstitution after alpha-beta-depleted transplantation in children. TCRdb recomputed calls from the PCR reads with MiXCR, one row per CDR3 protein. The repertoire holds more than 85,000 distinct CDR3 sequences, with around 7.8% as singletons. Sequencing used PBMCs, obtained before TCRalphabeta/CD19-depleted stem cell transplant. The receptors stem from a boy between 2 and 10 years old with acute lymphoblastic leukemia, due to receive a stem cell transplant. Both conserved end residues are part of each CDR3. D genes are given only for firm matches. A clone size is listed for some rows: how often the clone was seen (once, few, many), or a class if it is expanded.

clone_size: few
v_call: TRBV6-1
cdr3_length: 14
d_call: NA
j_call: TRBJ1-3
cdr3_aa: CASSQGHPGNTIYF
cdr3_nt: TGTGCCAGCAGTCAGGGCCACCCTGGAAACACCATATATTTT

clone_size: few
v_call: TRBV5-1
cdr3_length: 15
d_call: NA
j_call: TRBJ1-4
cdr3_aa: CASSRGYPLNEKLFF
cdr3_nt: TGCGCCAGCAGCAGGGGATATCCCCTAAATGAAAAACTGTTTTTT

clone_size: few
v_call: TRBV7-9
cdr3_length: 17
d_call: NA
j_call: TRBJ1-1
cdr3_aa: CASSSPGQFRRNTEAFF
cdr3_nt: TGTGCCAGCAGCTCCCCCGGACAGTTCCGGCGAAACACTGAAGCTTTCTTT

clone_size: many
v_call: TRBV5-6
cdr3_length: 15
d_call: TRBD1
j_call: TRBJ2-2
cdr3_aa: CASSLVTGPTGELFF
cdr3_nt: TGTGCCAGCAGCTTGGTGACAGGGCCAACCGGGGAGCTGTTTTTT

clone_size: NA
v_call: TRBV6-1
cdr3_length: 14
d_call: TRBD1
j_call: TRBJ1-2
cdr3_aa: CASSRDSGTYGYTF
cdr3_nt: TGTGCCAGCAGTCGGGACAGTGGGACCTATGGCTACACCTTC

clone_size: few
v_call: TRBV27
cdr3_length: 12
d_call: NA
j_call: TRBJ1-6
cdr3_aa: CASSLWGSPLHF
cdr3_nt: TGTGCCAGCAGTTTATGGGGTTCACCCCTCCACTTT

clone_size: many
v_call: TRBV19
cdr3_length: 12
d_call: NA
j_call: TRBJ1-2
cdr3_aa: CASSELGPGYTF
cdr3_nt: TGTGCCAGTAGTGAACTCGGACCTGGCTACACCTTC

clone_size: few
v_call: TRBV12-3/TRBV12-4
cdr3_length: 15
d_call: NA
j_call: TRBJ2-7
cdr3_aa: CASTRLGSHSYEQYF
cdr3_nt: TGTGCCAGCACCCGTCTGGGTTCCCACTCCTACGAGCAGTACTTC

clone_size: NA
v_call: TRBV5-1
cdr3_length: 15
d_call: NA
j_call: TRBJ1-1
cdr3_aa: CASSPTGGVNTEAFF
cdr3_nt: TGCGCCAGCAGCCCCACAGGCGGGGTTAACACTGAAGCTTTCTTT

clone_size: NA
v_call: TRBV23-1
cdr3_length: 18
d_call: TRBD2
j_call: TRBJ2-1
cdr3_aa: CASSQELGLAGSYNEQFF
cdr3_nt: TGCGCCAGCAGTCAAGAACTTGGACTAGCGGGGTCCTACAATGAGCAGTTCTTC

clone_size: NA
v_call: TRBV5-4
cdr3_length: 14
d_call: NA
j_call: TRBJ2-6
cdr3_aa: CASQREAGANVLTF
cdr3_nt: TGTGCCAGCCAAAGGGAGGCTGGGGCCAACGTCCTGACTTTC

clone_size: many
v_call: TRBV29-1
cdr3_length: 14
d_call: TRBD1
j_call: TRBJ1-2
cdr3_aa: CSVARDRDSYGYTF
cdr3_nt: TGCAGCGTAGCCCGGGACAGGGATAGCTATGGCTACACCTTC

clone_size: many
v_call: TRBV20-1
cdr3_length: 15
d_call: TRBD2
j_call: TRBJ2-5
cdr3_aa: CSAREVLAGGETQYF
cdr3_nt: TGCAGTGCTAGGGAAGTCCTAGCGGGAGGGGAGACCCAGTACTTC

clone_size: few
v_call: TRBV7-9
cdr3_length: 16
d_call: NA
j_call: TRBJ2-5
cdr3_aa: CASSLAGIHEAETQYF
cdr3_nt: TGTGCCAGCAGCTTAGCGGGCATCCACGAGGCGGAGACCCAGTACTTC

clone_size: many
v_call: TRBV29-1
cdr3_length: 12
d_call: NA
j_call: TRBJ1-2
cdr3_aa: CSGETGFGGYTF
cdr3_nt: TGCAGCGGAGAGACAGGATTTGGTGGCTACACCTTC

clone_size: few
v_call: TRBV19
cdr3_length: 13
d_call: NA
j_call: TRBJ2-3
cdr3_aa: CASQVQGMDTQYF
cdr3_nt: TGTGCCAGTCAGGTCCAGGGTATGGATACGCAGTATTTT

clone_size: many
v_call: TRBV5-1
cdr3_length: 15
d_call: NA
j_call: TRBJ2-7
cdr3_aa: CASSLVEGSSYEQYF
cdr3_nt: TGCGCCAGCAGCTTGGTGGAAGGAAGCTCCTACGAGCAGTACTTC

clone_size: NA
v_call: TRBV20-1
cdr3_length: 12
d_call: NA
j_call: TRBJ2-3
cdr3_aa: CSVNSGTDTQYF
cdr3_nt: TGCAGTGTCAATAGCGGCACAGATACGCAGTATTTT

clone_size: many
v_call: TRBV5-1
cdr3_length: 13
d_call: NA
j_call: TRBJ1-2
cdr3_aa: CASSEGPTYGYTF
cdr3_nt: TGCGCCAGCAGCGAGGGACCTACGTATGGCTACACCTTC

clone_size: many
v_call: TRBV18
cdr3_length: 11
d_call: NA
j_call: TRBJ2-7
cdr3_aa: CASSPQHEQYF
cdr3_nt: TGTGCCAGCTCACCACAGCACGAGCAGTACTTC

clone_size: many
v_call: TRBV5-1
cdr3_length: 15
d_call: NA
j_call: TRBJ2-2
cdr3_aa: CASTFGTSNTGELFF
cdr3_nt: TGCGCCAGCACGTTTGGGACATCGAACACCGGGGAGCTGTTTTTT

clone_size: many
v_call: TRBV6-5
cdr3_length: 17
d_call: NA
j_call: TRBJ2-3
cdr3_aa: CASSYSGGPFITDTQYF
cdr3_nt: TGTGCCAGCAGTTACTCGGGGGGGCCTTTCATCACAGATACGCAGTATTTT

clone_size: NA
v_call: TRBV2
cdr3_length: 13
d_call: NA
j_call: TRBJ2-3
cdr3_aa: CASSEANRDTQYF
cdr3_nt: TGTGCCAGCAGTGAGGCGAACAGGGATACGCAGTATTTT

clone_size: few
v_call: TRBV7-7
cdr3_length: 15
d_call: TRBD1
j_call: TRBJ2-5
cdr3_aa: CASSLASTGVETQYF
cdr3_nt: TGTGCTAGCAGCTTAGCATCGACAGGGGTGGAGACCCAGTACTTC

clone_size: many
v_call: TRBV6-5
cdr3_length: 16
d_call: TRBD1
j_call: TRBJ1-1
cdr3_aa: CASSSLLGQGAAEAFF
cdr3_nt: TGTGCCAGCAGTTCTCTACTTGGACAGGGGGCCGCTGAAGCTTTCTTT

clone_size: many
v_call: TRBV12-3/TRBV12-4
cdr3_length: 13
d_call: NA
j_call: TRBJ2-5
cdr3_aa: CASSPGTPGTQYF
cdr3_nt: TGTGCCAGCAGTCCCGGGACCCCCGGGACCCAGTACTTC

clone_size: many
v_call: TRBV12-3/TRBV12-4
cdr3_length: 15
d_call: TRBD2
j_call: TRBJ2-2
cdr3_aa: CASSYGLADTGELFF
cdr3_nt: TGTGCCAGCAGCTACGGACTAGCGGACACCGGGGAGCTGTTTTTT

clone_size: few
v_call: TRBV24-1
cdr3_length: 16
d_call: NA
j_call: TRBJ2-5
cdr3_aa: CATSAPRGTDQETQYF
cdr3_nt: TGTGCCACCAGTGCTCCCCGCGGGACAGACCAAGAGACCCAGTACTTC

clone_size: many
v_call: TRBV28
cdr3_length: 14
d_call: TRBD2
j_call: TRBJ2-7
cdr3_aa: CASSFNGGIYEQYF
cdr3_nt: TGTGCCAGCAGTTTCAACGGGGGGATCTACGAGCAGTACTTC

clone_size: NA
v_call: TRBV4-3
cdr3_length: 13
d_call: NA
j_call: TRBJ1-2
cdr3_aa: CASSRRGWDGYTF
cdr3_nt: TGCGCCAGCAGCCGCAGGGGATGGGATGGCTACACCTTC

clone_size: few
v_call: TRBV2
cdr3_length: 13
d_call: NA
j_call: TRBJ1-1
cdr3_aa: CASSGQMNTEAFF
cdr3_nt: TGTGCCAGCAGTGGACAAATGAACACTGAAGCTTTCTTT

clone_size: NA
v_call: TRBV5-1
cdr3_length: 14
d_call: NA
j_call: TRBJ1-2
cdr3_aa: CASSGEGANYGYTF
cdr3_nt: TGCGCCAGCAGCGGGGAAGGGGCTAACTATGGCTACACCTTC

clone_size: many
v_call: TRBV5-1
cdr3_length: 15
d_call: TRBD1
j_call: TRBJ1-1
cdr3_aa: CASSWTGAPNTEAFF
cdr3_nt: TGCGCCAGCAGTTGGACAGGGGCTCCGAACACTGAAGCTTTCTTT

clone_size: few
v_call: TRBV4-1
cdr3_length: 16
d_call: TRBD1
j_call: TRBJ1-2
cdr3_aa: CASSPSQDRGGYGYTF
cdr3_nt: TGCGCCAGCAGCCCCTCCCAGGACAGGGGAGGGTATGGCTACACCTTC

clone_size: many
v_call: TRBV7-2
cdr3_length: 14
d_call: NA
j_call: TRBJ1-4
cdr3_aa: CASSPREANEKLFF
cdr3_nt: TGTGCCAGCAGCCCAAGGGAGGCTAATGAAAAACTGTTTTTT

clone_size: NA
v_call: TRBV19
cdr3_length: 17
d_call: NA
j_call: TRBJ2-1
cdr3_aa: CASMGLAGPGGRNEQFF
cdr3_nt: TGTGCCAGTATGGGGCTAGCCGGGCCGGGCGGTAGGAATGAGCAGTTCTTC

clone_size: few
v_call: TRBV5-6
cdr3_length: 21
d_call: NA
j_call: TRBJ1-2
cdr3_aa: CASSLASASLIMSHEGYGYTF
cdr3_nt: TGTGCCAGCAGCTTGGCATCGGCTTCTTTGATCATGTCACACGAGGGCTATGGCTACACCTTC

clone_size: many
v_call: TRBV6-2/TRBV6-3
cdr3_length: 16
d_call: NA
j_call: TRBJ1-1
cdr3_aa: CASSYTQQGQGSEAFF
cdr3_nt: TGTGCCAGCAGCTATACTCAGCAGGGGCAGGGGTCTGAAGCTTTCTTT

clone_size: many
v_call: TRBV2
cdr3_length: 12
d_call: NA
j_call: TRBJ2-7
cdr3_aa: CASTLVRYEQYF
cdr3_nt: TGTGCCAGCACCCTAGTTCGGTACGAGCAGTACTTC

clone_size: many
v_call: TRBV10-3
cdr3_length: 12
d_call: TRBD1
j_call: TRBJ2-7
cdr3_aa: CAIEGQGDEQYF
cdr3_nt: TGTGCCATCGAGGGACAGGGGGACGAGCAGTACTTC

clone_size: many
v_call: TRBV5-6
cdr3_length: 16
d_call: NA
j_call: TRBJ1-1
cdr3_aa: CASSSVARKMNTEAFF
cdr3_nt: TGTGCCAGCAGCTCCGTCGCGCGGAAGATGAACACTGAAGCTTTCTTT

clone_size: few
v_call: TRBV27
cdr3_length: 14
d_call: TRBD1
j_call: TRBJ1-2
cdr3_aa: CASSPSDRASGYTF
cdr3_nt: TGTGCCAGCAGTCCCTCCGACAGGGCTTCTGGCTACACCTTC

clone_size: many
v_call: TRBV5-1
cdr3_length: 17
d_call: TRBD2
j_call: TRBJ2-1
cdr3_aa: CASSSSSGLAGGPAQFF
cdr3_nt: TGCGCCAGCAGCTCATCCTCCGGACTAGCGGGGGGCCCCGCGCAGTTCTTC

clone_size: NA
v_call: TRBV3-1
cdr3_length: 13
d_call: NA
j_call: TRBJ2-2
cdr3_aa: CASSLDRTGELFF
cdr3_nt: TGTGCCAGCAGCCTAGACAGAACCGGGGAGCTGTTTTTT

clone_size: few
v_call: TRBV6-5
cdr3_length: 16
d_call: TRBD1
j_call: TRBJ2-4
cdr3_aa: CASRPNRGRGKNIQYF
cdr3_nt: TGTGCCAGCAGACCGAACAGGGGGCGAGGCAAAAACATTCAGTACTTC

clone_size: NA
v_call: TRBV20-1
cdr3_length: 13
d_call: NA
j_call: TRBJ2-7
cdr3_aa: CSAPGGVVDEQYF
cdr3_nt: TGCAGTGCTCCCGGCGGGGTGGTGGACGAGCAGTACTTC

clone_size: NA
v_call: TRBV3-1
cdr3_length: 16
d_call: TRBD2
j_call: TRBJ2-2
cdr3_aa: CASSQVRRGGTGELFF
cdr3_nt: TGTGCCAGCAGCCAAGTCCGGCGGGGAGGGACCGGGGAGCTGTTTTTT

clone_size: NA
v_call: TRBV6-4
cdr3_length: 12
d_call: NA
j_call: TRBJ1-1
cdr3_aa: CASSDRGTEAFF
cdr3_nt: TGTGCCAGCAGTGACCGGGGCACTGAAGCTTTCTTT

clone_size: many
v_call: TRBV27
cdr3_length: 13
d_call: NA
j_call: TRBJ2-2
cdr3_aa: CASSLSGAGELFF
cdr3_nt: TGTGCCAGCAGTTTGTCAGGGGCCGGGGAGCTGTTTTTT

clone_size: NA
v_call: TRBV5-1
cdr3_length: 15
d_call: NA
j_call: TRBJ2-1
cdr3_aa: CASSLGGATVNEQFF
cdr3_nt: TGCGCCAGCAGCTTGGGGGGGGCTACAGTCAATGAGCAGTTCTTC

clone_size: few
v_call: TRBV7-6
cdr3_length: 15
d_call: TRBD1
j_call: TRBJ1-2
cdr3_aa: CASSPGQGTNYGYTF
cdr3_nt: TGTGCCAGCAGCCCTGGACAGGGGACTAACTATGGCTACACCTTC